This T cell receptor (beta chain) stems from a study of human T cells and chemical hapten exposure. About the research overall: Patch tests of 0.01% DPC on the upper back were read at 6 days. Study-level results: TCRs exceeding a frequency of 1 in 1000 stayed unchanged under DPC sensitization.

A single record per CDR3 protein comes from TCRdb applying MiXCR to the RACE reads. The sample yields 85,000 to 100,000 distinct CDR3 sequences, under 14% seen once. The time point was: pre-sensitization, week 0. Treatment denoted: therapeutic diphenylcyclopropenone sensitization with weekly scalp DPC. Each donor was an alopecia patient between 18 and 70 years of age who qualified for DPC. Unfractionated whole blood yielded the extracted total RNA. The germline V gene encodes CDR1 SEHNR and CDR2 FQNEAQ (reference sequence). V was trimmed by 3 bases and J by 6 bases, leaving 9 bases between them. The CDR3 sequence is 12 residues long. On this clonotype itself: Antigen: not known.

This sequence was found in a woman in her sixties with alopecia areata. Some clones in this sample may be carry-over from other donors' samples. The material sequenced was whole blood, taken in connection with sensitization to the hapten diphenylcyclopropenone (DPC). V usage is TRBV7-9 and J usage is TRBJ2-7; a possible D gene is TRBD2 (6 bases). The CDR3 loop reads CASSFGGSEQYF. CDR3 in DNA: TGTGCCAGCAGCTTTGGAGGGTCCGAGCAGTACTTC.